This T cell receptor beta chain was recovered during a study of blood T cell repertoires in COVID-19. Study summary: Specimens from acute and convalescent COVID-19 originated in the United States, Italy and Spain. PBMCs, B-cell-depleted T cells, or T cells provided the cDNA or gDNA that made up the material.

The CDR3 is made up of 14 amino acids. Per the germline V gene, CDR1 is LNHDA and CDR2 is SQIVND (reference sequence). The germline V and J ends were trimmed by 5 bases and 0 bases, with 7 bases remaining between them. Per the original methods: Scientists estimated how many nucleated cells there were by amplifying reference gene primers. Here immunoSEQ multiplex PCR was the method, and the copy in TCRdb shows in-frame clones only, minus some. V and J calls and clone size are those listed in that table; D and trimming were worked out from the DNA. The sample has roughly 200,000 clones, 80% to 90% seen once.

The TCR was taken from a man aged 55 to 69 with acute or convalescent COVID-19. The rearrangement joins TRBV19 to TRBJ2-2; D call uncertain. The specimen sequenced was peripheral blood. The CDR3 DNA reads TGTGCCAGTAGTTCTTACACGAACACCGGGGAGCTGTTTTTT. Encoded protein: CASSSYTNTGELFF.